This TCR beta chain derives from a study of T cells in Graves' hyperthyroidism and ophthalmopathy. Overall study findings and caveats: Ophthalmopathy was predicted by the model a median of approximately 6.6 months ahead of onset.

A remark on this clonotype: Its antigen is undetermined.

This CDR3 contains 14 residues. V lost 4 bases and J lost 6, with 12 bases in between. Per the germline V gene, CDR1 is SNHLY and CDR2 is FYNNEI. TCR beta CDR3 regions were amplified from RNA transcripts. First-round RT-PCR targeting the TCR CDR3 was performed with the HTBI primer set. From the multiplex PCR reads, TCRdb called clonotypes with MiXCR, one entry per CDR3 protein. The sample records some 600,000 distinct CDR3 sequences, more than 45% being singletons. The sequence came from a woman between 18 and 29 years old with Graves' hyperthyroidism. Sequenced input: peripheral blood or thyroid tissue (not recorded which). The chain carries TRBV2 and TRBJ1-4, with D unresolved. CDR3 coding DNA: TGTGCCAGCAGTGGCGGTGGGCTCGATGAAAAACTGTTTTTT. Protein sequence: CASSGGGLDEKLFF. Full variable domain (rest looked up from reference TRBV2 and TRBJ1-4): EPEVTQTPSHQVTQMGQEVILRCVPISNHLYFYWYRQILGQKVEFLVSFYNNEISEKSEIFDDQFSVERPDGSNFTLKIRSTKLEDSAMYFCASSGGGLDEKLFFGSGTQLSVL.